The table lists the clone carrying this T cell receptor (beta chain) with a count of one. Its target is unknown. The CDR3 is made up of 16 amino acids. CDR1 and CDR2 from the germline V gene are MNHEY and SVGEGT. The V gene end was trimmed by 4 bases and the J gene end by 4 bases; junction bases not matched to a gene: 6. The data were taken from a study of T cell responses to AZD1222 COVID-19 vaccine. Study-level results: Spike-spanning, vaccine-associated CD4 TCRs were dominant at 160-218 and 743-854.

The assay was immunoSEQ multiplex PCR, and TCRdb's table has in-frame clones only and misses some. The data hold some 170,000 clones, with about 87% observed a single time. The receptor's source is an adult who received the MenACWY meningococcal vaccine as a control. This chain joins TRBV6-2 or TRBV6-3 and TRBJ2-1; TRBD2 aligns across 11 bases. Sample: peripheral blood, taken 28 days after the second dose of the MenACWY control vaccine. CDR3 nucleotides: TGTGCCAGCAGTTCCCGACTAGCGGGAACGTACAATGAGCAGTTCTTC. The encoded protein is CASSSRLAGTYNEQFF.